The 3 T cell receptor beta chains presented below share a single source sample, sequenced in a study of OX40 agonist ivuxolimab in advanced cancers. Produced via immunoSEQ multiplex PCR; TCRdb's table is partial and in-frame only. The repertoire holds tens of thousands of clones, with about 85% as singletons. The material was CD4+ or CD8+ T cells sorted from blood, obtained in a trial of the OX40 agonist ivuxolimab. The receptors come from an adult with an advanced solid tumor such as melanoma, head and neck, liver or kidney cancer.

The rearrangement uses TRBV30 and TRBJ2-1, with TRBD2 matching over 11 bases. The V and J ends lost 2 bases and 10 bases, in that order; junction bases with no gene match: 13. The germline V gene has CDR1 GTSNPN and CDR2 SVGIG (reference sequence). The CDR3 sequence is 16 residues long. CDR3 amino acids: CAWSRAGTSGKTEQFF. Here the CDR3 DNA reads TGTGCCTGGAGTAGAGCCGGGACTAGCGGCAAAACGGAGCAGTTCTTC.

The chain links TRBV18 to TRBJ1-1; perhaps TRBD1 as D (6 bases). V was clipped by 3 bases and J by 0 bases, with 11 bases between them. CDR3 length: 15 amino acids. The germline V gene has CDR1 KGHSH and CDR2 LQKENI. In DNA form, the CDR3 reads TGTGCCAGCTCACCTCCGGACAGTTTGAACACTGAAGCTTTCTTT. Its translation: CASSPPDSLNTEAFF. The whole variable domain, filled in from reference TRBV18 and TRBJ1-1, reads NAGVMQNPRHLVRRRGQEARLRCSPMKGHSHVYWYRQLPEEGLKFMVYLQKENIIDESGMPKERFSAEFPKEGPSILRIQQVVRGDSAAYFCASSPPDSLNTEAFFGQGTRLTVV.

This chain uses TRBV10-3 with TRBJ2-5; D ambiguous. The ends were cut back, 8 bases at V and 5 bases at J, with 15 bases in the middle. Germline lookup yields CDR1 ENHRY and CDR2 SYGVKD. The CDR3 spans 13 residues. The CDR3 DNA reads TGTGCCATCGGCAAGGAACGGGTGGAGACCCAGTACTTC. Translating gives CAIGKERVETQYF.